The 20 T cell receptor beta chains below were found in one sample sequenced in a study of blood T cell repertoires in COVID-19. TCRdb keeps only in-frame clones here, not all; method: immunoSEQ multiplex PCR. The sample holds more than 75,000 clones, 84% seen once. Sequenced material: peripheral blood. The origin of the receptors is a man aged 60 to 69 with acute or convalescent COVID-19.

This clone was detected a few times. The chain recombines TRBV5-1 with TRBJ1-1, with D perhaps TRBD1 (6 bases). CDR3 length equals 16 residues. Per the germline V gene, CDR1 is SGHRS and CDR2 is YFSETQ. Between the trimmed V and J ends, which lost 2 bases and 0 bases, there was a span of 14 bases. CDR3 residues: CASSFRLTGMNTEAFF. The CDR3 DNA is TGCGCCAGCAGCTTCAGGTTAACAGGGATGAACACTGAAGCTTTCTTT.

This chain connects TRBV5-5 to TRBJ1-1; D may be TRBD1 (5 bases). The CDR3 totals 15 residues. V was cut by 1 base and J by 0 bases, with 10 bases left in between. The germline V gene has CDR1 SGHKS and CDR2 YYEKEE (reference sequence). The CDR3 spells CASSLYYRMNTEAFF. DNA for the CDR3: TGTGCCAGCAGCTTGTATTACAGGATGAACACTGAAGCTTTCTTT.

CDR3 sequence reads: CASSRQGSGNQPQHF. The CDR3 DNA is TGTGCCAGCTCACGACAGGGATCGGGCAATCAGCCCCAGCATTTT. The V gene is TRBV18, the J gene TRBJ1-5, with 7 bases fitting TRBD1. V lost 4 bases to trimming and J lost 2 bases; unmatched junction nucleotides: 5. This CDR3 region has 15 residues. Germline V gene data show CDR1 as KGHSH and CDR2 as LQKENI. The variable domain in full, completed from reference TRBV18 and TRBJ1-5, reads NAGVMQNPRHLVRRRGQEARLRCSPMKGHSHVYWYRQLPEEGLKFMVYLQKENIIDESGMPKERFSAEFPKEGPSILRIQQVVRGDSAAYFCASSRQGSGNQPQHFGDGTRLSIL.

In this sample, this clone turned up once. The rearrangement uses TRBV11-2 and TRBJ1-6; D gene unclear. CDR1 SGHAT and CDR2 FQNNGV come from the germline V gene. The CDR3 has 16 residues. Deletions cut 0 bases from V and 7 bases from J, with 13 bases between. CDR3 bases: TGTGCCAGCAGCTTAGATCCCCCTCCGGGAAATTCACCCCTCCACTTT. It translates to CASSLDPPPGNSPLHF.

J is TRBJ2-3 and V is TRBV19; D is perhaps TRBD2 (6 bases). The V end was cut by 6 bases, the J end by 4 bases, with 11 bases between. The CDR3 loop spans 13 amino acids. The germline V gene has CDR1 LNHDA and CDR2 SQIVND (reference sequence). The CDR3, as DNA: TGTGCCAGTAGGCCTTCGGGGGCAGATACGCAGTATTTT. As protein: CASRPSGADTQYF.

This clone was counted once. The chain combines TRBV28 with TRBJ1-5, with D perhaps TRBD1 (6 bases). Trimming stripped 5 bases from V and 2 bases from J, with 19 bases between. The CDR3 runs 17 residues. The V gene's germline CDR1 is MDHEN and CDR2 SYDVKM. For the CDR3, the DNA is TGTGCCAGCAGTCCCGCTCGCACAGGGATCCGCAATCAGCCCCAGCATTTT. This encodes CASSPARTGIRNQPQHF.

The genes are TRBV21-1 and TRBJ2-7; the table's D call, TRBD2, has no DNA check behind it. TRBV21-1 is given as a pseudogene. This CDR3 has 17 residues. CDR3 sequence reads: CASSKGHPSGGSYEQYF. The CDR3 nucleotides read TGTGCCAGCAGCAAAGGACACCCTAGCGGGGGTTCCTACGAGCAGTACTTC.

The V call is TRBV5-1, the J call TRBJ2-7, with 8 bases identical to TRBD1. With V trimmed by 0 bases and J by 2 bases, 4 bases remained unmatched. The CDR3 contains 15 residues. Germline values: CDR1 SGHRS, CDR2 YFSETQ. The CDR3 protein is CASSLGQGRAYEQYF. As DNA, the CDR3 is TGCGCCAGCAGCTTGGGACAGGGGCGAGCCTACGAGCAGTACTTC.

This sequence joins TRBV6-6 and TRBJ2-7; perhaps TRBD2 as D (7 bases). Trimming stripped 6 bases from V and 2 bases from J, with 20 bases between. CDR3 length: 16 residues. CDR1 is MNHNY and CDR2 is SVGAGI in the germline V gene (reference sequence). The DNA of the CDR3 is TGTGCCAGCAGAGGGGGGCCGGCGGGGGCCGCCTACGAGCAGTACGTC. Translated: CASRGGPAGAAYEQYV.

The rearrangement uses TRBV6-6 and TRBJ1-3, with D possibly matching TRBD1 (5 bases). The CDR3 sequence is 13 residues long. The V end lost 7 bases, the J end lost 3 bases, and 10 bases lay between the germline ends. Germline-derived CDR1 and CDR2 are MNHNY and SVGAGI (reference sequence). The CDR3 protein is CASNPGFGNTIYF. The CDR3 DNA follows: TGTGCCAGCAATCCAGGGTTTGGAAACACCATATATTTT.

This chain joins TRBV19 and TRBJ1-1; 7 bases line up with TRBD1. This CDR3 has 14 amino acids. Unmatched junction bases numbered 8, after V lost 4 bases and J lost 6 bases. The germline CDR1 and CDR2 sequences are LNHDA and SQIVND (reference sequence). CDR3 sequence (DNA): TGTGCCAGTAGTACCCGACAGGGTGTCGCTGAAGCTTTCTTT. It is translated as CASSTRQGVAEAFF.

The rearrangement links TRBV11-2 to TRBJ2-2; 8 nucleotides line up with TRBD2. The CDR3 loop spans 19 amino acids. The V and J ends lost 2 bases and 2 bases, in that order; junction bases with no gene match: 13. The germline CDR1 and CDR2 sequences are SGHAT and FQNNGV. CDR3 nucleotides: TGTGCCAGCAGCTTACTACCTGGACGGGGGGGAAGTAACACCGGGGAGCTGTTTTTT. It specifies CASSLLPGRGGSNTGELFF.

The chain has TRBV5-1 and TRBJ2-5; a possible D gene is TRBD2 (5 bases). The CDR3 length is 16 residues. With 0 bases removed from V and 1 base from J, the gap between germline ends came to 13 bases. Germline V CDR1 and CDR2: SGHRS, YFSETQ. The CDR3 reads CASSLAAVMIQETQYF. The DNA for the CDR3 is TGCGCCAGCAGCTTGGCAGCGGTTATGATCCAAGAGACCCAGTACTTC.

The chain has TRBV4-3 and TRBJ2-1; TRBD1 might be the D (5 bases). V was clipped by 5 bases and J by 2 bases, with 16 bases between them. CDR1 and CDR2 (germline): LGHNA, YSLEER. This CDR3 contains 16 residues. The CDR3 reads CASSLQVGITYNEQFF. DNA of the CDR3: TGCGCCAGCAGCTTACAGGTCGGTATCACCTACAATGAGCAGTTCTTC.

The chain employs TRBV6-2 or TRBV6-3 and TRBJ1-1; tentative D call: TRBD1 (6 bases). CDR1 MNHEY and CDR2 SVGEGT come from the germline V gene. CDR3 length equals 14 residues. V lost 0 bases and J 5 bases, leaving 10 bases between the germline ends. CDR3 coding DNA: TGTGCCAGCAGTTACTCGACCAGGGGTACTGAAGCTTTCTTT. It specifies CASSYSTRGTEAFF.

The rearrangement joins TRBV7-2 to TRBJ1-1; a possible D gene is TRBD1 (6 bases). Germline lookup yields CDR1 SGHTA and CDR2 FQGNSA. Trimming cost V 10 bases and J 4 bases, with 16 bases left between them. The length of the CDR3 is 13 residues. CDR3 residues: CATRTDVSTEAFF. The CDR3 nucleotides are TGTGCCACCCGGACAGATGTCAGCACTGAAGCTTTCTTT.

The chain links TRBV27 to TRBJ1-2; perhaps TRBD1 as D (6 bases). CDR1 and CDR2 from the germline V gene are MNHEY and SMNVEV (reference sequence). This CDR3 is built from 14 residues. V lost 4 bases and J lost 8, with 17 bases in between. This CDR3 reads CASSWGTGTVGYTF. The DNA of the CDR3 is TGTGCCAGCAGTTGGGGAACAGGGACGGTGGGCTACACCTTC.

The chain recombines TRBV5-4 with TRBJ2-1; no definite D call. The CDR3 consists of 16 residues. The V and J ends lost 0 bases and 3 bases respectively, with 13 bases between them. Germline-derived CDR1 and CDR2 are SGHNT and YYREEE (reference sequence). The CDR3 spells CASSLGSHPSYNEQFF. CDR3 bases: TGTGCCAGCAGCTTGGGTTCTCACCCTAGCTACAATGAGCAGTTCTTC. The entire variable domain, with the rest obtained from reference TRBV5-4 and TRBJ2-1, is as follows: ETGVTQSPTHLIKTRGQQVTLRCSSQSGHNTVSWYQQALGQGPQFIFQYYREEENGRGNFPPRFSGLQFPNYSSELNVNALELDDSALYLCASSLGSHPSYNEQFFGPGTRLTVL.

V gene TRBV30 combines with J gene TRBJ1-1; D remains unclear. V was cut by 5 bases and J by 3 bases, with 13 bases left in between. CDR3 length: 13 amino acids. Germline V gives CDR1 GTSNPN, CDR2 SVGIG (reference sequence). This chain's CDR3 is CAWAEAGDTEAFF. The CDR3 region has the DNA TGTGCCTGGGCTGAAGCGGGCGACACTGAAGCTTTCTTT.

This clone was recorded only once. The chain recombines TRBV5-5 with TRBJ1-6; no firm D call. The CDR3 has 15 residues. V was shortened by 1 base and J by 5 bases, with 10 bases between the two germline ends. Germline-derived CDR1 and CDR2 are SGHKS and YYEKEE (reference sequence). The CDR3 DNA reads TGTGCCAGCAGCTTGTCGGGGTGGGATAATTCACCCCTCCACTTT. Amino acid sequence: CASSLSGWDNSPLHF.